This TCR beta chain was sequenced in a study of shared clonotypes between healthy human individuals (dated by TCRdb to 2018 to 2021). Broadly, across the study: Three men and a couple of women, aged 18 to 49 years, made up the cohort. For each donor, three plates each were used for CD4 naive and CD4 memory, two plates were used for CD8 naive, and one plate was used for CD8 memory. To estimate repertoire size and how much clonotype sharing occurs between individuals, the study deeply sequenced the blood TCR repertoires of five healthy adults. To increase sequencing depth and limit assay-specific biases, TCR repertoire library preparation and sequencing were carried out by different laboratories using diverse techniques. Each donor's leukapheresis produced roughly between roughly 0.85 and 10 billion PBMCs. Study-wide conclusions, independent of this receptor: Because the study included a small number of donors, the genetic and exposure-history diversity represented was limited. Incomplete sequencing was indicated by rarefaction of sorted-subset datasets, despite the large sequencing depth. Estimated clonotype richness was generally larger for naive than for memory subsets. When several donors were compared, the shared fraction of clonotypes was about 5% for naive CD4, roughly 3.4% for naive CD8, roughly 2.5% for memory CD4, and roughly 0.4% for memory CD8. Based on pairwise subsampling, the degree of clonotype sharing among donors was expected to be affected by sequencing depth. Sampling was restricted to blood, and TCR repertoires in tissues likely differ from the TCR repertoires found in blood. Compared with non-shared clonotypes, clonotypes shared by all four sorted-subset donors had higher generation probabilities.

Healthy HIV-negative adults with no recently reported acute infections or vaccinations were included as donors. Every donor was a Caucasian adult residing in Nashville, Tennessee, USA. Magnetic negative selection was used to enrich CD4+ T cells, after which naive cells were positively selected on CD45RA and the negative fraction became the memory subset. Blood was collected by leukapheresis, and PBMCs were isolated by Ficoll-Histopaque density gradient centrifugation and then cryopreserved in liquid nitrogen vapor phase. Analytical flow cytometry was used to check the purity and quantity of each magnetically sorted T cell population. Genomic DNA was isolated from each sorted fraction and quantified by UV absorbance on a Nanodrop 2000c. Using the deep immunoSEQ assay, TCR CDR3 regions were amplified from genomic DNA by multiplex PCR. For each cell subset, the extracted genomic DNA was distributed evenly across all wells of several immunoSEQ 96-well plates, and each plate served as one replicate. For sorted subsets, 200 ng of genomic DNA, equivalent to about 30,000 T cell genomes, went into each replicate PCR. Purified libraries were quantified with a Qubit 3.0 fluorometer, sized on a Bioanalyzer 2100, and re-quantified with the KAPA Library Quantification kit. Every immunoSEQ 96-well plate was sequenced on a separate single-read 150-cycle Illumina NextSeq 550 flow cell. Processing in the source paper ran as follows. Because only junctional sequences without quality scores were contained in the immunoSEQ output, filtering matching that applied to full-length reads could not be performed. Sequences were annotated with PyIR, a Python wrapper for IgBLAST v1.9, and V/J genes and CDR3 were assigned using IMGT germline references. Any read was removed if the V/J assignment was weak (E-value above 1e-6), the CDR3 was missing, or the read contained stop codons, out-of-frame junctions, or ambiguous translated residues. V3J clonotypes were defined as sequences sharing an identical inferred V gene, J gene, and CDR3 amino acid sequence. To compute the percentage overlap between repertoires, the number of shared unique clonotypes was divided by the size of the smaller repertoire. Three approaches were used to assess repertoire richness: RTK rarefaction, the Chao1 estimator, and Recon v2.1 estimates of unobserved clonotypes. Generation probabilities for all TCRbeta clonotypes obtained by the gDNA method from several donors were computed using OLGA. The table was pulled from immuneACCESS by TCRdb, which kept in-frame rearrangements only. Such tables lose some clones; where checked, under half of the loss comes from unresolved V genes, and the rest has no known cause. The DNA gave D and trimming, while V, J and clone size come from that table. A total of around 2.1 million clones appear in this sample, around 95% of them only once. The ten largest account for 0.13% of the sample.

The CDR3 holds 17 amino acids from the cysteine to the phenylalanine. Left in the record is the CDR3 DNA by itself, 51 bases read in frame from the first base. Relative to germline, V is missing 5 bases and J is missing 7 bases, with 11 bases of the junction outside any gene match. Via the germline V gene, CDR1 is SGHTA and CDR2 FQGNSA. As for this clone: The specificity of this receptor is unknown. No clone much larger than this one lies a single base away; base qualities are absent.

This TCR derives from a man aged 18 to 35 in good health. The sequencing input was naive CD4+ T cells sorted from blood. The cell subset or site label, read with the paper, signifies: CD45RA+ positively selected. Recombination connected TRBV7-2 to TRBJ2-5; 15 bases in between match TRBD2. The CDR3 is CASSVVGLAGGVVTQYF. The nucleotides are TGTGCCAGCAGCGTAGTGGGACTAGCGGGGGGAGTGGTGACCCAGTACTTC.